This T cell receptor (beta chain) was recovered during a study of control samples from healthy donors and cancer patients. The germline V and J ends were trimmed by 1 base and 1 base, with 13 bases remaining between them. The germline CDR1 and CDR2 sequences are SGHDN and FVKESK. This CDR3 comprises 16 residues. Measured with immunoSEQ multiplex PCR; TCRdb has only the in-frame clones, and not every one. The table shows about 130,000 clones, with around 92% occurring only once. The chain employs TRBV14 and TRBJ1-1, with D unclear. The sequenced sample consisted of PBMCs. This clonotype originated in a man older than 75 with head and neck cancer. Here the CDR3 reads CASSQAYGGPNTEAFF. DNA of the CDR3: TGTGCCAGCAGCCAAGCCTACGGAGGGCCGAACACTGAAGCTTTCTTT.